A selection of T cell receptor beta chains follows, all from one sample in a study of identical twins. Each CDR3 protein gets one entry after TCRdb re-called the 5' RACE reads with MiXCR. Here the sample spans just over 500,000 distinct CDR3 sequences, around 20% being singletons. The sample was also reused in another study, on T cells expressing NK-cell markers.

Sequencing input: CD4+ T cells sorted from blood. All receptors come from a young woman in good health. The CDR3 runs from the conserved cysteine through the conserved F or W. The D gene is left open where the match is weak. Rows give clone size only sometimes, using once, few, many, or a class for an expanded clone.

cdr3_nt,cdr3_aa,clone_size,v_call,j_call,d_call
TGTGCCAGCAGCTACGTTCCCGCAATTGATACGCAGTATTTT,CASSYVPAIDTQYF,few,TRBV7-2,TRBJ2-3,-
TGCAGTGCTAGTCCGGGACAGGGGAGAGCTCAGCCCCAGCATTTT,CSASPGQGRAQPQHF,few,TRBV20-1,TRBJ1-5,TRBD1
TGTGCCAGCAGTGAGGTTGGGGCTTTCTTT,CASSEVGAFF,-,TRBV2,TRBJ1-1,-
TGCGCCAGCAGCCGTGGAGAGGGGGCTGCAGATACGCAGTATTTT,CASSRGEGAADTQYF,many,TRBV5-1,TRBJ2-3,TRBD1
TGTGCCAGCAGCGTAGATGGAGAGAACACTGAAGCTTTCTTT,CASSVDGENTEAFF,few,TRBV9,TRBJ1-1,-
TGTGCCAGCAGTGAATGGGGCGGCAAGGGGGAGCAGTACTTC,CASSEWGGKGEQYF,-,TRBV25-1,TRBJ2-7,-
TGTGCCAGCAGTTTTAGTCTCGGCTTGAGGCCCCAGCATTTT,CASSFSLGLRPQHF,-,TRBV12-3/TRBV12-4,TRBJ1-5,-
TGTGCCAGCAGTTACTCTTCAAGTCGGGCTAACTATGGCTACACCTTC,CASSYSSSRANYGYTF,-,TRBV6-5,TRBJ1-2,-
TGTGCCAGCAGTTACTCGAGGACAGGGGCCCTCTACGAGCAGTACTTC,CASSYSRTGALYEQYF,-,TRBV6-5,TRBJ2-7,TRBD1
TGCAGTGCTACCCGGGGGGGGTCCCAAGAGACCCAGTACTTC,CSATRGGSQETQYF,-,TRBV20-1,TRBJ2-5,TRBD2
TGTGCCAGCAGGCCGTCCAGCGGGATTATCGGTGAGCAGTTCTTC,CASRPSSGIIGEQFF,-,TRBV6-1,TRBJ2-1,TRBD2
TGTGCCACGCAACCCGGGGTGCGGGTCGGGGGCACTGAAGCTTTCTTT,CATQPGVRVGGTEAFF,few,TRBV12-3/TRBV12-4,TRBJ1-1,-
TGCAGTGCAAACGGACGGTTAAGCTATGGCTACACCTTC,CSANGRLSYGYTF,few,TRBV20-1,TRBJ1-2,-
TGTGCCTGGAGTGTACGAGACAATGAGCAGTTCTTC,CAWSVRDNEQFF,-,TRBV30,TRBJ2-1,-
TGCAGCGCTTCCGGGACAGGGGGTTACAATGAGCAGTTCTTC,CSASGTGGYNEQFF,many,TRBV29-1,TRBJ2-1,TRBD1
TGCGCCAGCAGCTCGGGCCGGGGCTCCTATAATTCACCCCTCCACTTT,CASSSGRGSYNSPLHF,many,TRBV5-1,TRBJ1-6,-
TGTGCCAGCAGCCCACAGGGGGTTGCCGGGGAGCTGTTTTTT,CASSPQGVAGELFF,-,TRBV7-2,TRBJ2-2,TRBD1
TGTGCCAGAAGCTTGGCTCTCTGCGACTTCGGAATTCATGAGCAGTTCTTC,CARSLALCDFGIHEQFF,-,TRBV5-3,TRBJ2-1,-
TGCAGTGCTAGATTCACTAGCGGGGGCAATGAGCAGTTCTTC,CSARFTSGGNEQFF,few,TRBV20-1,TRBJ2-1,TRBD2
TGCAGTGCTAGTAGGGACTTCACAGATACGCAGTATTTT,CSASRDFTDTQYF,-,TRBV20-1,TRBJ2-3,-